This T cell receptor beta chain emerged from a study of CD8+CD57+ T cells in acquired aplastic anemia. Across the whole study: Sorted cells (CD4+ and CD8+) yielded DNA amounts that averaged about 3.1 ug.

Those patients picked for sequencing had displayed CD8+CD57+ cell expansion on flow cytometry. CDR3 and TCR beta VDJ profiling relied on genomic DNA as the template. TCRdb processed the reads anew with MiXCR; each CDR3 protein has one entry. The profile covers roughly 200,000 distinct CDR3 sequences, with 63% appearing a single time and about 42% taken by the ten largest. Unmatched junction bases numbered 1, after V lost 1 base and J lost 4 bases. Germline V gene data show CDR1 as ENHRY and CDR2 as SYGVKD. This CDR3 has 14 amino acids. The chain recombines TRBV10-3 with TRBJ2-1; 7 nucleotides match TRBD1. The sequenced material came from sorted CD4+, CD8+, or CD8+CD57+ T cells (not recorded which) from PBMCs. This receptor was identified in a human donor with aplastic anemia. CDR3 DNA sequence: TGTGCCATCAGTGAGTGGGGACAGTACAATGAGCAGTTCTTC. Translation: CAISEWGQYNEQFF.